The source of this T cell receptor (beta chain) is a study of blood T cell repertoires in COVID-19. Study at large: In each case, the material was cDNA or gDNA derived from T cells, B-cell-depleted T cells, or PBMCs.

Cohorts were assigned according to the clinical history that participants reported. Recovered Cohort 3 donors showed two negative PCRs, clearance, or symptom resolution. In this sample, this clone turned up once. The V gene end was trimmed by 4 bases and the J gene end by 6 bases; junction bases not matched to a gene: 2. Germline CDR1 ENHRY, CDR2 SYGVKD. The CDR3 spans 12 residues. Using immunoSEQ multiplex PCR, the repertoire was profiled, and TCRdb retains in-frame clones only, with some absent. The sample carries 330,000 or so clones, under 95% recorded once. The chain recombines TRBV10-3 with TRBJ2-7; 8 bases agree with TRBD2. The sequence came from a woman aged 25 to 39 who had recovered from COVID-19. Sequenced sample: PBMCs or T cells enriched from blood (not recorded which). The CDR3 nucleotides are TGTGCCATCAGTGGCGGGGGGACCGAGCAGTACTTC. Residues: CAISGGGTEQYF.